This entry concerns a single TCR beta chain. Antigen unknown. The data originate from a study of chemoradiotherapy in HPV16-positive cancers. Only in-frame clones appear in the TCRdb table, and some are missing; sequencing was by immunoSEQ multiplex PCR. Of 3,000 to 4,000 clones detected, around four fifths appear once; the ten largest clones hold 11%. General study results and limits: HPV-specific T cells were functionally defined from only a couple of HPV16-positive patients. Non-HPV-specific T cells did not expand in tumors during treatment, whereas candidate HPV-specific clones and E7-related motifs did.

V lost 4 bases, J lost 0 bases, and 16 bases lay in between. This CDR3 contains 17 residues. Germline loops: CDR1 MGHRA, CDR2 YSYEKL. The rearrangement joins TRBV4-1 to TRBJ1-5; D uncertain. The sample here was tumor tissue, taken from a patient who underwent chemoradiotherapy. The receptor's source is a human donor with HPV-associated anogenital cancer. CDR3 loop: CASSPKIQTYSNQPQHF. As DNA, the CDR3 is TGCGCCAGCAGCCCCAAGATCCAGACTTATAGCAATCAGCCCCAGCATTTT.